These T cell receptor beta chains were read from a single sample in a study of vaccination and CD4 T cells after COVID-19. Antigens for these TCRs are unknown. TCRdb processed the PCR reads anew with MiXCR; each CDR3 protein has one entry. The table lists some 2,000 distinct CDR3 sequences, about 59% of them singletons. The specimen comprised CD4+ T cells from blood, cultured in vitro, sampled after SARS-CoV-2 vaccination. All receptors come from a human donor who had recovered from COVID-19. The CDR3 runs from the conserved cysteine through the conserved F or W. The D gene is left open where the match is weak. Size is omitted from some rows. Given values are once, few, many or a class for expanded clones.

-,TRBJ1-2,-,TRBV15,CATSRDKQGPNYGYTF,TGTGCCACCAGCAGAGATAAGCAGGGGCCTAACTATGGCTACACCTTC
-,TRBJ1-6,-,TRBV30,CAWKGGRIYNSPLHF,TGTGCCTGGAAGGGGGGCCGGATCTATAATTCACCCCTCCACTTT
-,TRBJ2-2,-,TRBV7-9,CASSPGDLPGELFF,TGTGCCAGCAGCCCCGGGGACCTGCCGGGGGAGCTGTTTTTT
-,TRBJ1-5,-,TRBV6-2/TRBV6-3,CASSYSREGPQHF,TGTGCCAGCAGTTACTCCAGGGAGGGCCCCCAGCATTTT
-,TRBJ2-1,few,TRBV7-9,CASSLPLPRQEGNDIEQFF,TGTGCCAGCAGCTTACCCCTACCTAGACAGGAAGGTAACGATATTGAGCAGTTCTTC
TRBD1,TRBJ2-1,-,TRBV27,CASSPLGQGYNEQFF,TGTGCCAGCAGTCCACTGGGACAGGGGTACAATGAGCAGTTCTTC
-,TRBJ2-5,-,TRBV11-3,CASSLDQSRPIDGETQYF,TGTGCCAGCAGCTTAGATCAGAGTCGGCCTATCGATGGAGAGACCCAGTACTTC
-,TRBJ1-2,few,TRBV18,CASSPPVGGYTF,TGTGCCAGCTCACCACCGGTGGGGGGCTACACCTTC
-,TRBJ1-2,-,TRBV5-4,CASSLGLGQGYTF,TGTGCCAGCAGCTTGGGGTTGGGGCAAGGCTACACCTTC
-,TRBJ2-5,-,TRBV7-7,CASSPGSAETQYF,TGTGCTAGCAGTCCGGGGAGCGCAGAGACCCAGTACTTC
-,TRBJ2-1,-,TRBV27,CASSLSGPISYNEQFF,TGTGCCAGCAGTTTATCAGGACCGATCTCCTACAATGAGCAGTTCTTC
-,TRBJ2-2,-,TRBV28,CASSFSSGELFF,TGTGCCAGCAGTTTCAGTTCCGGGGAGCTGTTTTTT
-,TRBJ1-1,few,TRBV7-2,CASSFTENTEAFF,TGTGCCAGCAGCTTTACAGAGAACACTGAAGCTTTCTTT
-,TRBJ1-3,large,TRBV6-2/TRBV6-3,CASTQAGTGNTIYF,TGTGCCAGCACCCAAGCAGGGACTGGAAACACCATATATTTT
-,TRBJ2-1,few,TRBV7-9,CAITGGGPLWNEQFF,TGTGCCATCACGGGGGGCGGCCCCTTGTGGAATGAGCAGTTCTTC
TRBD1,TRBJ2-5,few,TRBV24-1,CATSVSDRGRETQYF,TGTGCCACCAGTGTAAGCGACAGGGGGCGGGAGACCCAGTACTTC
-,TRBJ1-1,-,TRBV6-2/TRBV6-3,CASSYGPGNTEAFF,TGTGCCAGCAGTTACGGCCCTGGGAACACTGAAGCTTTCTTT
-,TRBJ2-3,-,TRBV10-3,CAIREGGLGDTQYF,TGTGCCATCAGGGAGGGGGGGCTAGGAGATACGCAGTATTTT
-,TRBJ1-1,-,TRBV29-1,CSVSPSRGTEAFF,TGCAGCGTTTCGCCCTCCCGCGGCACTGAAGCTTTCTTT
TRBD2,TRBJ2-5,few,TRBV27,CASSLSGLAVYQETQYF,TGTGCCAGCAGTTTATCCGGACTAGCGGTTTACCAAGAGACCCAGTACTTC
-,TRBJ2-1,-,TRBV27,CASSPPWGGRYNEQFF,TGTGCCAGCAGTCCCCCATGGGGGGGCCGTTACAATGAGCAGTTCTTC
-,TRBJ2-7,few,TRBV11-2,CASSQPQSIYEQYF,TGTGCCAGCAGCCAACCCCAGAGCATTTACGAGCAGTACTTC
-,TRBJ2-2,few,TRBV7-8,CASRIMSNTGELFF,TGTGCCAGCAGGATTATGTCGAACACCGGGGAGCTGTTTTTT
TRBD1,TRBJ1-2,-,TRBV11-2,CASSPGTGSYGYTF,TGTGCCAGCAGTCCTGGGACAGGGAGCTATGGCTACACCTTC
TRBD1,TRBJ2-3,-,TRBV20-1,CSARDGAGGEDTQYF,TGCAGTGCTAGAGATGGGGCAGGGGGCGAAGATACGCAGTATTTT
-,TRBJ1-6,-,TRBV20-1,CSARVLNSPLHF,TGCAGTGCTAGGGTCCTGAATTCACCCCTCCACTTT
-,TRBJ1-2,-,TRBV6-1,CARGTPSNGYTF,TGTGCCAGGGGGACACCTTCGAATGGCTACACCTTC
-,TRBJ2-3,-,TRBV15,CATSRVVSTDPQYF,TGTGCCACCAGCAGAGTCGTTTCGACGGACCCGCAGTATTTT
TRBD1,TRBJ2-7,-,TRBV19,CASSIVGTGGSYEQYF,TGTGCCAGTAGTATTGTCGGGACAGGGGGTTCCTACGAGCAGTACTTC
-,TRBJ2-7,-,TRBV10-1,CASSESFYEQYF,TGCGCCAGCAGTGAGTCCTTCTACGAGCAGTACTTC
TRBD1,TRBJ1-5,few,TRBV19,CASSTRTGGRFGPQHF,TGTGCCAGTAGTACCAGGACAGGGGGCCGGTTTGGGCCCCAGCATTTT
-,TRBJ2-7,-,TRBV7-2,CASSLLGGSSAYEQYF,TGTGCCAGCAGCCTGCTAGGGGGGTCCTCGGCCTACGAGCAGTACTTC
TRBD1,TRBJ2-5,once,TRBV20-1,CSARDPRDRGAQYF,TGCAGTGCTAGAGATCCGCGGGACAGGGGGGCCCAGTACTTC
TRBD2,TRBJ2-1,-,TRBV20-1,CSARDRRLADYNEQFF,TGCAGTGCTAGAGATCGAAGACTAGCGGATTACAATGAGCAGTTCTTC
-,TRBJ2-1,-,TRBV12-3/TRBV12-4,CASSFHYLGGSYNEQFF,TGTGCCAGCAGTTTCCATTACCTGGGGGGCTCCTACAATGAGCAGTTCTTC
TRBD2,TRBJ2-3,-,TRBV9,CASSVASGETDTQYF,TGTGCCAGCAGCGTAGCTAGCGGGGAAACAGATACGCAGTATTTT
TRBD1,TRBJ1-5,few,TRBV5-1,CASSLAGTDYQPQHF,TGCGCCAGCAGCTTGGCGGGGACAGACTATCAGCCCCAGCATTTT
-,TRBJ2-7,few,TRBV7-6,CASSLAAYSYEQYF,TGTGCCAGCAGCTTAGCCGCGTATTCCTACGAGCAGTACTTC
-,TRBJ1-1,-,TRBV27,CASSEQDRSGAEAFF,TGTGCCAGCAGTGAACAGGACCGTTCAGGCGCGGAAGCTTTCTTT
-,TRBJ1-1,-,TRBV6-1,CASRQNAYTEAFF,TGTGCCAGCAGGCAAAATGCTTACACTGAAGCTTTCTTT
-,TRBJ1-2,-,TRBV4-1,CASSQDPGALMGGYTF,TGCGCCAGCAGCCAAGACCCAGGGGCCTTAATGGGAGGCTACACCTTC
TRBD1,TRBJ2-7,-,TRBV6-1,CASRGQGSDEGYF,TGTGCCAGCAGAGGACAGGGGTCGGACGAGGGGTACTTC
-,TRBJ2-1,-,TRBV9,CASSVRRQGGPYNEQFF,TGTGCCAGCAGCGTTCGAAGGCAGGGGGGCCCCTACAATGAGCAGTTCTTC
TRBD1,TRBJ1-5,few,TRBV6-1,CASSVVTGGPSNQPQHF,TGTGCCAGCAGTGTGGTGACAGGGGGCCCTAGCAATCAGCCCCAGCATTTT
-,TRBJ2-6,-,TRBV19,CASSIDGALRGAGANVLTF,TGTGCCAGTAGTATAGATGGAGCCCTAAGAGGGGCTGGGGCCAACGTCCTGACTTTC
-,TRBJ2-6,-,TRBV6-2/TRBV6-3,CASQLGGLANVLTF,TGTGCCAGCCAACTCGGGGGTCTCGCCAACGTCCTGACTTTC
TRBD2,TRBJ2-1,-,TRBV6-1,CASSGLLAGAYNEQFF,TGTGCCAGCAGTGGGTTACTAGCGGGAGCCTACAATGAGCAGTTCTTC
-,TRBJ2-3,-,TRBV6-1,CASSEHSSGTGDTQYF,TGTGCCAGCAGTGAACATAGTAGCGGGACAGGGGATACGCAGTATTTT
-,TRBJ2-4,-,TRBV5-5,CASSDRFDGPAKNIQYF,TGTGCCAGCAGCGACCGGTTCGACGGACCGGCCAAAAACATTCAGTACTTC
-,TRBJ1-1,-,TRBV27,CASSPLSYPNTEAFF,TGTGCCAGCAGTCCTCTTAGCTACCCGAACACTGAAGCTTTCTTT
-,TRBJ1-5,-,TRBV19,CASSIVLGDQPQHF,TGTGCCAGTAGTATCGTGTTGGGCGATCAGCCCCAGCATTTT
-,TRBJ2-7,few,TRBV6-2/TRBV6-3,CASSLEGEQYF,TGTGCCAGCAGTTTGGAGGGGGAGCAGTACTTC
-,TRBJ2-3,-,TRBV11-2,CASSLVSGGGVDTQYF,TGTGCCAGCAGCTTGGTCTCGGGGGGCGGGGTAGATACGCAGTATTTT
-,TRBJ1-5,-,TRBV12-5,CASGLDDDQPQHF,TGTGCTAGTGGTTTAGACGATGATCAGCCCCAGCATTTT
-,TRBJ1-6,-,TRBV6-2/TRBV6-3,CASSNPKELLHF,TGTGCCAGCAGTAACCCTAAAGAACTCCTCCACTTT
TRBD2,TRBJ2-5,-,TRBV7-2,CASSLLGLNQETQYF,TGTGCCAGCAGCTTACTGGGACTAAATCAAGAGACCCAGTACTTC